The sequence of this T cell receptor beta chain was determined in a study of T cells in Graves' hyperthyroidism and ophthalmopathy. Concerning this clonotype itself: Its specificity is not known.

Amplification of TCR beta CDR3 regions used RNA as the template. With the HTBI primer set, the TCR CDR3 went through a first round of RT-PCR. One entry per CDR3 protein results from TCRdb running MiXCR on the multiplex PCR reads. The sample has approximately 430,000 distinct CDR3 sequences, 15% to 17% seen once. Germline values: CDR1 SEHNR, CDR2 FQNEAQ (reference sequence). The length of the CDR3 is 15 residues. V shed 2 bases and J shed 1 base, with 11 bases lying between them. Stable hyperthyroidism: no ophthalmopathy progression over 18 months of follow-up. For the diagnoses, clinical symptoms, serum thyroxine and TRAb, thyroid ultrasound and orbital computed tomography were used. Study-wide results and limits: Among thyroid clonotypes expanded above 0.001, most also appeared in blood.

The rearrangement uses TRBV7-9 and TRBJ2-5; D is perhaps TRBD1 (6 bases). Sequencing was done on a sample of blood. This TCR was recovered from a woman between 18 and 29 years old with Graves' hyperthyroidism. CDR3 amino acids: CASSLLGRGQETQYF. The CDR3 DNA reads TGTGCCAGCAGCTTACTGGGCAGGGGCCAAGAGACCCAGTACTTC.